This T cell receptor beta chain was obtained from a study of blood T cell repertoires in COVID-19. In the authors' methods: Reference gene primer amplification gave estimated nucleated cell counts. The assay was immunoSEQ multiplex PCR, and TCRdb's table has in-frame clones only and misses some. V and J calls and clone size are copied from that table; D and trimming were computed from the DNA. The sample shows 150,000 to 200,000 clones, 92% of them seen only once. Seattle patients were enrolled while actively infected and followed longitudinally. Trimming pared 2 bases from V and 5 bases from J, leaving 17 bases between. The germline gives CDR1 SEHNR, CDR2 FQNEAQ (reference sequence). CDR3 length: 16 amino acids.

The sequenced material came from peripheral blood. V gene TRBV7-9 combines with J gene TRBJ2-3, with D perhaps matching TRBD2 (6 bases). The clonotype originates from a young man with COVID-19, enrolled during active disease. CDR3: CASSLWVGGSQDTQYF. The CDR3 nucleotides read TGTGCCAGCAGCTTATGGGTGGGGGGTAGTCAAGATACGCAGTATTTT.